This is a list of T cell receptor beta chains from one sample in a study of identifying expanded T cells in peripheral blood. Sequencing was performed with immunoSEQ multiplex PCR; in TCRdb, only in-frame clones are kept and a portion is missing. The sample consists of roughly 86,000 clones, roughly 81% of them appearing once. Sequenced sample: blood. Receptors were obtained from a person between 18 and 75 years old in good health. Both conserved end residues are part of each CDR3. The D gene is left open where the match is weak. The size field is filled for only some rows; it gives once, few, many or a size class.

D,V,size,J,DNA,CDR3
TRBD1,TRBV6-1,-,TRBJ1-2,TGTGCCAGCAGGAGACAGGGAACTAACTATGGCTACACCTTC,CASRRQGTNYGYTF
-,TRBV4-1,-,TRBJ2-3,TGCGCCAGCAGCCAAGATCTCCTAGTTAGAGATACGCAGTATTTT,CASSQDLLVRDTQYF
-,TRBV19,once,TRBJ2-3,TGTGCCAGTAGTAGGGCGCGGGGTCCGGGAACAGATACGCAGTATTTT,CASSRARGPGTDTQYF
-,TRBV11-2,few,TRBJ1-1,TGTGCCAGCAGCTTAGGTCCGGGTATGAACACTGAAGCTTTCTTT,CASSLGPGMNTEAFF
-,TRBV7-2,-,TRBJ2-6,TGTGCCAGCAGCTTATACGTTCAGGGGTCTGGGGCCAACGTCCTGACTTTC,CASSLYVQGSGANVLTF
-,TRBV29-1,once,TRBJ1-1,TGCAGCGTTGTTGCAGGGAGTCGGACTGAAGCTTTCTTT,CSVVAGSRTEAFF
-,TRBV19,few,TRBJ1-2,TGTGCCAGTAGTATCGGATTAGGGGGCTACACCTTC,CASSIGLGGYTF
TRBD1,TRBV25-1,few,TRBJ1-6,TGTGCCAGCAGTGCAAATACAGGGGGCCTCTCGTCCCTCCACTTT,CASSANTGGLSSLHF
-,TRBV6-5,-,TRBJ2-7,TGTGCCAGCAGTAGACAGCCGGGGGAGCAGTACTTC,CASSRQPGEQYF
-,TRBV5-1,-,TRBJ2-3,TGCGCCAGCAGCTTGGAAGCAGGGTGGACAGATACGCAGTATTTT,CASSLEAGWTDTQYF
-,TRBV30,-,TRBJ1-5,TGTGCCTGGTCACAGGGTCTTAGCAATCAGCCCCAGCATTTT,CAWSQGLSNQPQHF
-,TRBV6-1,few,TRBJ1-2,TGTGCCAGCAGTCTCGGGATGCAGGGTGGATATGGCTACACCTTC,CASSLGMQGGYGYTF
-,TRBV10-3,few,TRBJ2-2,TGTGCCATCAGTGGCCGGGCCGGGGAGCTGTTTTTT,CAISGRAGELFF
-,TRBV6-5,few,TRBJ1-1,TGTGCCAGCAGTTACTCGACGCCTGCTGAAGCTTTCTTT,CASSYSTPAEAFF
TRBD2,TRBV7-2,-,TRBJ2-5,TGTGCCAGCAGCCCGACTAGCGGGGGGCGCCAAGAGACCCAGTACTTC,CASSPTSGGRQETQYF
-,TRBV5-4,-,TRBJ1-1,TGTGCCAGCAGCGGCGCCGCTGAAGCTTTCTTT,CASSGAAEAFF
-,TRBV11-2,few,TRBJ1-1,TGTGCCAGCAGCTTTATTCCCGGGGTTGGAGCTTTCTTT,CASSFIPGVGAFF
-,TRBV7-2,-,TRBJ1-2,TGTGCCAGCAGCTTAACGTTAGGCCGGCTCGGCTACACCTTC,CASSLTLGRLGYTF
-,TRBV18,-,TRBJ1-1,TGTGCCAGCTCGGGGGAGGAGGGAGACACTGAAGCTTTCTTT,CASSGEEGDTEAFF
-,TRBV2,-,TRBJ2-7,TGTGCCAGCAGACAAAGTTGGGGTGGCTCCTACGAGCAGTACTTC,CASRQSWGGSYEQYF
TRBD1,TRBV29-1,-,TRBJ1-1,TGCAGCGTTGTGAGACAGGGTGCGGTCACTGAAGCTTTCTTT,CSVVRQGAVTEAFF
-,TRBV11-2,-,TRBJ2-6,TGTGCCAGCAGCCCCGAACCATGGGGGACTTTCTCTGGGGCCAACGTCCTGACTTTC,CASSPEPWGTFSGANVLTF
TRBD1,TRBV5-1,many,TRBJ1-2,TGCGCCAGCAGCTTAGCAGGGGGCAACTATGGCTACACCTTC,CASSLAGGNYGYTF
-,TRBV30,-,TRBJ1-3,TGTGCCTGGGGCAGGGGAATTATGGACACCATATATTTT,CAWGRGIMDTIYF
-,TRBV2,once,TRBJ2-2,TGTGCCAGCAGCCCCGACTGGGCCGGGGAGCTGTTTTTT,CASSPDWAGELFF
-,TRBV9,-,TRBJ1-1,TGTGCCAGCAGCGTAAGCCGGGACGGACCAATGAACACTGAAGCTTTCTTT,CASSVSRDGPMNTEAFF
-,TRBV14,-,TRBJ2-7,TGTGCCAGCAGCCAAGTCCGAGGAGGGCAGTACTTC,CASSQVRGGQYF
-,TRBV25-1,-,TRBJ2-1,TGTGCCAGCAGTGATCAAGGATTTGGGCAGTTCTTC,CASSDQGFGQFF
-,TRBV2,-,TRBJ1-4,TGTGCCACCCACGGGACCCCCGGCGAAAAACTGTTTTTT,CATHGTPGEKLFF
-,TRBV5-4,few,TRBJ1-2,TGTGCCAGCAGCTTTTGGACTCCTAACTATGGCTACACCTTC,CASSFWTPNYGYTF
TRBD1,TRBV30,-,TRBJ1-1,TGTGCCTGGAGTCCCCTAGACAGGGCAGTTGGTGAAGCTTTCTTT,CAWSPLDRAVGEAFF
-,TRBV9,few,TRBJ1-2,TGTGCCAGCAGCGCGGGACTCAGGGGAGTTGGTAACTATGGCTACACCTTC,CASSAGLRGVGNYGYTF
-,TRBV18,medium-sized,TRBJ1-2,TGTGCCAGCTCATCGGACGTCTATGGCTACACCTTC,CASSSDVYGYTF
-,TRBV2,-,TRBJ1-2,TGTGCCAGCAGCCGAGTTAAGACAGCTCCCTATGGCTACACCTTC,CASSRVKTAPYGYTF
-,TRBV19,-,TRBJ1-2,TGTGCCAGTAGTGGCAAGGGCTTTGGCTACACCTTC,CASSGKGFGYTF
TRBD1,TRBV4-1,-,TRBJ1-4,TGCGCCAGCAGCCCAGGACAGGGGGCCTTTCGTGAAAAACTGTTTTTT,CASSPGQGAFREKLFF
-,TRBV7-7,-,TRBJ2-5,TGTGCCAGCAGCTTAGGGGCAGGGGATCGGGAGACCCAGTACTTC,CASSLGAGDRETQYF
-,TRBV18,-,TRBJ2-3,TGTGCCAGCTCACCGGGTGCTGATCTTCGTTACACAGATACGCAGTATTTT,CASSPGADLRYTDTQYF
-,TRBV5-1,-,TRBJ2-5,TGCGCCAGCAGCTTGGTGGGTCAAGAGACCCAGTACTTC,CASSLVGQETQYF
-,TRBV30,-,TRBJ1-1,TGTGCCTGGCACGCAGGGATGGGGTTCACTGAAGCTTTCTTT,CAWHAGMGFTEAFF
-,TRBV10-2,-,TRBJ1-4,TGCGCCAGCAACTGGGGGTGGCAGGATGAAAAACTGTTTTTT,CASNWGWQDEKLFF
TRBD1,TRBV6-1,-,TRBJ1-1,TGTGCCAGCAGATCGGACAGGGGGAACACTGAAGCTTTCTTT,CASRSDRGNTEAFF
-,TRBV7-9,-,TRBJ1-1,TGTGCCAGCAACACTGGGACGGACAACACTGAAGCTTTCTTT,CASNTGTDNTEAFF
-,TRBV7-2,-,TRBJ1-2,TGTGCCAGCAGCTTAGCCGGGGCCTCTAACTATGGCTACACCTTC,CASSLAGASNYGYTF
-,TRBV5-1,-,TRBJ1-4,TGCGCCAGCAGCTTGTACGGGGGGCCAGGGAATGAAAAACTGTTTTTT,CASSLYGGPGNEKLFF
-,TRBV2,few,TRBJ1-3,TGTGCCAGCAACTACGCTGCGGACACCATATATTTT,CASNYAADTIYF
-,TRBV11-3,-,TRBJ1-5,TGTGCCAGCAGCCTCCAGGGAGGCTATCAGCCCCAGCATTTT,CASSLQGGYQPQHF
-,TRBV6-4,-,TRBJ2-2,TGTGCCAGCAGTCTAGGAGAAACAGGGCACGGGGAGCTGTTTTTT,CASSLGETGHGELFF
-,TRBV19,once,TRBJ1-2,TGTGCCAGTAGTAGGGGACCGAGCCCCTCCTATGGCTACACCTTC,CASSRGPSPSYGYTF